This record concerns one T cell receptor beta chain sequence. Its target is not known. Unsorted material relied on approximately 90 million PBMCs as the source of genomic DNA. This entry is derived from a study of shared clonotypes between healthy human individuals. This table comes from immunoSEQ multiplex PCR, and its TCRdb copy is limited to in-frame clones, with some not included. The sample includes about 510,000 clones, around 79% of them seen just once. Whole-study results and caveats: The expectation was that sequencing depth would affect clonotype sharing among donors.

Trimming pared 5 bases from V and 0 bases from J, leaving 19 bases between. The germline V gene encodes CDR1 SNHLY and CDR2 FYNNEI. This CDR3 is 17 amino acids long. The sequencing sample was made of PBMCs. The rearrangement links TRBV2 to TRBJ2-5, with D perhaps given as TRBD1 or TRBD2 (5 bases each). This sequence originates from a middle-aged woman in good health. Some clones in this sample may be carry-over from other donors' samples. CDR3 amino acids: CASSPGPGRRNQETQYF. In nucleotides, the CDR3 is TGTGCCAGCAGTCCGGGCCCAGGGAGACGGAACCAAGAGACCCAGTACTTC.